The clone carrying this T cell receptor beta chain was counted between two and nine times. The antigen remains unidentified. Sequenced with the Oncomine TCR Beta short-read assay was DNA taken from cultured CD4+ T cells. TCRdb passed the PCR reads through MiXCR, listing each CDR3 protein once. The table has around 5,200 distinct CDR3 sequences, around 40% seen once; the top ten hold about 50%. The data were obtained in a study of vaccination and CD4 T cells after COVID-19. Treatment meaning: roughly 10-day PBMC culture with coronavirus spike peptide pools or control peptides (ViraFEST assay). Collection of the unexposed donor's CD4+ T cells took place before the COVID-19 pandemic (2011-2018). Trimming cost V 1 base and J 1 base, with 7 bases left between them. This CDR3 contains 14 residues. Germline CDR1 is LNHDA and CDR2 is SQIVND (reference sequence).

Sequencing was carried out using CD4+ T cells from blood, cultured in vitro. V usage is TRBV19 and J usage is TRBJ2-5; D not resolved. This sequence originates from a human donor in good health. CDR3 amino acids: CASSIGGFQETQYF. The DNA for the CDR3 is TGTGCCAGTAGTATAGGGGGTTTCCAAGAGACCCAGTACTTC.